The 19 T cell receptor beta chains below come from one sample, sequenced in a study of T cells in Graves' hyperthyroidism and ophthalmopathy. Authors of the study amplified TCR beta CDR3 regions from RNA transcripts. The TCR CDR3 was amplified in a first-round RT-PCR using the HTBI primer set. TCRdb recomputed calls from the multiplex PCR reads with MiXCR, one row per CDR3 protein. The table records a few hundred thousand distinct CDR3 sequences, around 15% of them present only once. Sequenced: blood. The origin of the receptors is a woman aged 35 to 49 with Graves' ophthalmopathy.

This clonotype has a single count. The rearrangement joins TRBV5-5 to TRBJ2-5; TRBD2 aligns across 9 bases. The V gene end was trimmed by 4 bases and the J gene end by 1 base; junction bases not matched to a gene: 8. The germline V gene has CDR1 SGHKS and CDR2 YYEKEE (reference sequence). The CDR3 spans 16 residues. This CDR3 reads CASSLGLARVQETQYF. As DNA, the CDR3 is TGTGCCAGCAGCCTCGGACTAGCGCGGGTCCAAGAGACCCAGTACTTC.

Many counts were recorded for this clonotype. The chain combines TRBV20-1 with TRBJ1-6; tentative D call: TRBD1 (6 bases). The CDR3 has 13 amino acids. V lost 2 bases, J lost 7 bases, and 9 bases lay in between. The germline gives CDR1 DFQATT, CDR2 SNEGSKA (reference sequence). The CDR3 here is CSARSRGNSPLHF. The CDR3 DNA reads TGCAGTGCTAGATCCAGGGGCAATTCACCCCTCCACTTT.

The chain links TRBV20-1 to TRBJ2-7, with 11 bases that match TRBD1. V gave up 6 bases and J gave up 7 bases; unmatched junction bases: 2. The CDR3 has 11 amino acids. Germline-derived CDR1 and CDR2 are DFQATT and SNEGSKA (reference sequence). DNA of the CDR3: TGCAGTGCGGACAGGGGGCAGGAGCAGTACTTC. Translating it yields CSADRGQEQYF.

This clonotype was counted many times. In DNA, the CDR3 is TGTGCCAGCAGCTTATTAGGGGTTGAGCAGTTCTTC. Residues: CASSLLGVEQFF. The gene calls are TRBV11-2 and TRBJ2-1; a weak D match, TRBD1 (5 bases). Germline V lookup: CDR1 SGHAT, CDR2 FQNNGV. V was shortened by 2 bases and J by 9 bases, with 8 bases between the two germline ends. There are 12 residues in the CDR3. Drawing the rest from reference TRBV11-2 and TRBJ2-1, the complete variable domain is EAGVAQSPRYKIIEKRQSVAFWCNPISGHATLYWYQQILGQGPKLLIQFQNNGVVDDSQLPKDRFSAERLKGVDSTLKIQPAKLEDSAVYLCASSLLGVEQFFGPGTRLTVL.

This chain links TRBV4-2 with TRBJ2-7; possible D gene TRBD2, 5 bases. Germline CDR1 and CDR2: LGHNA and YNFKEQ. The V end was cut by 3 bases, the J end by 2 bases, with 14 bases between. The CDR3 covers 15 residues. CDR3 amino acids: CASSQSGLPPYEQYF. The DNA for the CDR3 is TGTGCCAGCAGCCAGAGTGGACTCCCACCCTACGAGCAGTACTTC.

This clonotype was recorded at least ten times. This sequence joins TRBV11-2 and TRBJ2-1; D not resolved. CDR3 length: 13 residues. V shed 3 bases and J shed 3 bases, with 6 bases lying between them. Germline V gene data show CDR1 as SGHAT and CDR2 as FQNNGV. The CDR3 coding sequence is TGTGCCAGCAGCTTGCTTTACTACAATGAGCAGTTCTTC. Translated: CASSLLYYNEQFF.

The chain joins TRBV6-2 or TRBV6-3 to TRBJ1-6; 8 bases match TRBD1. After removal of 7 bases from V and 10 bases from J, the junction contained 12 bases not matched to a gene. This CDR3 spans 15 amino acids. Germline values: CDR1 MNHEY, CDR2 SVGEGT. CDR3 in amino acids: CASNRGRGPESPLHF. The CDR3 DNA is TGTGCCAGCAATCGCGGCAGGGGGCCCGAATCACCCCTCCACTTT.

This clonotype was detected many times. The chain is built from TRBV28 and TRBJ2-7; D ambiguous. Trimming removed 6 bases from V and 6 bases from J, with 15 bases in between. The CDR3 has 13 residues. Germline V gene lookup returns CDR1 MDHEN and CDR2 SYDVKM. The CDR3 DNA reads as TGTGCCAGCAGCCTAAGCAACCCTGGCGAGCAGTACTTC. It codes for CASSLSNPGEQYF.

There are many counts of this clonotype. This chain connects TRBV5-1 to TRBJ2-7; 9 bases are shared with TRBD1. This CDR3 region has 14 residues. The V gene's germline CDR1 is SGHRS and CDR2 YFSETQ. The ends lost 4 bases at V and 3 bases at J; junction bases unmatched: 5. CDR3 DNA: TGCGCCAGCAGCATACAGGGGGCCGACTACGAGCAGTACTTC. As protein: CASSIQGADYEQYF.

This clonotype was observed at least ten times. The CDR3 spells CASSLGEGSTNEKLFF. CDR3 nucleotide sequence: TGTGCCAGCAGCTTAGGAGAGGGATCTACTAATGAAAAACTGTTTTTT. This chain uses TRBV13 with TRBJ1-4, with unresolved D. Germline loops: CDR1 PRHDT, CDR2 FYEKMQ (reference sequence). The CDR3 loop spans 16 amino acids. Trimming shortened V by 0 bases and J by 2 bases, and 10 bases separated the two germline ends.

This rearrangement joins TRBV30 to TRBJ2-2; TRBD1 might be the D (5 bases). The CDR3 spans 14 residues. Germline V lookup: CDR1 GTSNPN, CDR2 SVGIG (reference sequence). V was pared by 0 bases and J by 8 bases, with 13 bases between. The CDR3 coding sequence is TGTGCCTGGAGTGTCCAGGGCATGAGAGGGGAGCTGTTTTTT. Translation: CAWSVQGMRGELFF.

The chain combines TRBV4-1 with TRBJ2-1, with a tentative D call TRBD1 (5 bases). CDR1 and CDR2 (germline): MGHRA, YSYEKL. V lost 0 bases and J 0 bases, leaving 12 bases between the germline ends. The CDR3 is 17 amino acids. CDR3 nucleotide sequence: TGCGCCAGCAGCCAAGATCATGACAGTAGCTCCTACAATGAGCAGTTCTTC. Its protein product is CASSQDHDSSSYNEQFF.

This clonotype was seen repeatedly, ten times or more. The chain employs TRBV12-5 and TRBJ1-5, with D possibly being TRBD1 (6 bases). Germline V lookup: CDR1 LGHNT, CDR2 FRNRAP. The CDR3 length is 16 residues. Trimming cost V 1 base and J 1 base, with 11 bases left between them. CDR3 DNA: TGTGCTAGTGGTTTGGCCCAGGGGACGAGCAATCAGCCCCAGCATTTT. It is translated as CASGLAQGTSNQPQHF.

This clonotype was seen ten or more times. The DNA for the CDR3 is TGTGCCAGCAGCACCCTACAGGGGAAGGGTTCACCCCTCCACTTT. It codes for CASSTLQGKGSPLHF. V is TRBV27 and J is TRBJ1-6, with 7 bases identical to TRBD1. The J segment lost 9 bases and the V segment lost 6 bases, leaving 11 bases of the junction unmatched. Germline CDR1 MNHEY, CDR2 SMNVEV (reference sequence). This CDR3 is built from 15 residues.

In its sample, this clonotype was seen many times. Here the CDR3 reads CASSSPMATTYNEQFF. CDR3 coding DNA: TGTGCCAGCAGTAGTCCGATGGCGACAACCTACAATGAGCAGTTCTTC. This rearrangement joins TRBV7-9 to TRBJ2-1; D not resolved. This CDR3 is 16 amino acids long. Trimming left V 6 bases short and J 2 bases short, with 17 bases between. Germline lookup yields CDR1 SEHNR and CDR2 FQNEAQ (reference sequence).

This clonotype has only a few counts. V gene TRBV27 combines with J gene TRBJ1-1; no definite D call. V lost 6 bases and J 0 bases, leaving 8 bases between the germline ends. CDR3 length equals 13 residues. Germline lookup yields CDR1 MNHEY and CDR2 SMNVEV (reference sequence). CDR3 DNA sequence: TGTGCCAGCAGCGGACGTATGAACACTGAAGCTTTCTTT. Translated: CASSGRMNTEAFF.

As regards this clonotype: Since a much larger clone is just one base distant, this may be a read error. The chain carries TRBV6-1 and TRBJ2-2, with 9 bases that match TRBD1. V was pared by 11 bases and J by 5 bases, with 12 bases of the junction left unmatched. Per germline, CDR1 MNHNS and CDR2 SASEGT. The CDR3 loop spans 15 amino acids. The CDR3 is CACAPGQGGTGELFF. In nucleotides, the CDR3 is TGTGCCTGCGCCCCGGGACAGGGTGGGACCGGGGAGCTGTTTTTT.

This clonotype was observed a handful of times. J is TRBJ2-2 and V is TRBV6-1; the match to TRBD2 covers 7 bases. The CDR3 is 14 amino acids. V gave up 7 bases and J gave up 2 bases; unmatched junction bases: 4. The germline gives CDR1 MNHNS, CDR2 SASEGT. The CDR3 DNA is TGTGCCAGCACTCGCGGGAGCAACACCGGGGAGCTGTTTTTT. Its protein is CASTRGSNTGELFF.

At least ten counts were recorded for this clonotype. The chain recombines TRBV7-2 with TRBJ2-7; TRBD2 agrees at 14 bases. CDR1 and CDR2 from the germline V gene are SGHTA and FQGNSA. This CDR3 region has 15 residues. J was trimmed by 7 bases and V by 5 bases; bases with no gene match: 7. This CDR3 reads CASSLRLAGGREQYF. The CDR3 nucleotides are TGTGCCAGCAGCCTGAGACTAGCGGGGGGGCGAGAGCAGTACTTC.